Presented here are 7 T cell receptor beta chains from one specimen sequenced in a study of neoadjuvant anti-PD-1 for oral cavity cancer (dated by TCRdb to about 2021). The intended sense of this specimen's time point label: before neoadjuvant nivolumab. The library relied on the immunoSEQ multiplex PCR assay. Not all clones reach the TCRdb copy of this immuneACCESS table, which keeps in-frame sequences only. Checked studies attribute under half of the gap to unresolved V genes and leave the rest unexplained. Here the sample has some 66,000 clones; 83% occur a single time. Roughly 3.5% of the sample is held by the ten biggest clonotypes. The input for sequencing was PBMCs, taken before nivolumab (anti-PD-1) treatment. The receptors shown here come from a person aged 35 to 85 with oral cavity squamous cell carcinoma.

The chain is built from TRBV19 and TRBJ1-2, with TRBD1 matching 9 bases. Germline values: CDR1 LNHDA, CDR2 SQIVND (reference sequence). V shed 1 base and J 5 bases; nucleotides not matched to a gene: 5. The CDR3 spans 15 residues. CDR3 DNA: TGTGCCAGTAGTATAGCCTCGACAGGGGGGTATGGCTACACCTTC. The encoded protein is CASSIASTGGYGYTF.

This chain links TRBV29-1 with TRBJ1-3; TRBD1 aligns across 10 bases. The V segment lost 7 bases and the J segment 2 bases; nucleotides outside the gene matches: 11. Germline V lookup: CDR1 SQVTM, CDR2 ANQGSEA. The length of the CDR3 is 16 residues. CDR3 DNA sequence: TGCAGCGCGATGACAGGGGGCTCGTTGGCTGGAAACACCATATATTTT. Translating gives CSAMTGGSLAGNTIYF.

The chain uses TRBV5-1 and TRBJ1-3; a weak D match, TRBD1 (5 bases). This CDR3 is 14 amino acids long. The V gene lost 4 bases and the J gene lost 4 bases, with 12 bases spanning the gap. Germline V gene sequence: CDR1 SGHRS, CDR2 YFSETQ. The CDR3: CASSQQGIGNTIYF. The CDR3 nucleotides read TGCGCCAGCAGCCAGCAGGGCATCGGAAACACCATATATTTT.

This sequence joins TRBV5-1 and TRBJ2-7; 9 nucleotides align to TRBD2. Germline V gives CDR1 SGHRS, CDR2 YFSETQ. Germline trimming cut 4 bases from V and 7 bases from J; bases unmatched to any gene: 15. The CDR3 is 16 residues long. The CDR3 DNA reads as TGCGCCAGCAGCACCGGAGGGGCTAGCGGGACGAGGGAGCAGTACTTC. Residues: CASSTGGASGTREQYF. Together with reference TRBV5-1 and TRBJ2-7, the CDR3 gives the full variable domain: KAGVTQTPRYLIKTRGQQVTLSCSPISGHRSVSWYQQTPGQGLQFLFEYFSETQRNKGNFPGRFSGRQFSNSRSEMNVSTLELGDSALYLCASSTGGASGTREQYFGPGTRLTVT.

The gene calls are TRBV5-1 and TRBJ1-3; 7 nucleotides agree with TRBD1. With 4 bases clipped from V and 0 bases from J, the junction kept 7 bases outside the gene matches. The CDR3 runs 16 residues. The germline gives CDR1 SGHRS, CDR2 YFSETQ. The CDR3 loop reads CASSTDRSSSGNTIYF. Written as DNA, the CDR3 is TGCGCCAGCAGCACGGACAGGTCGAGCTCTGGAAACACCATATATTTT.

The chain uses TRBV15 and TRBJ2-5; no clear D. V gave up 1 base and J gave up 2 bases, with 11 bases separating them. This CDR3 has 15 amino acids. From germline, CDR1 is LNHNV and CDR2 YYDKDF (reference sequence). This CDR3 is CATSRGSTPQETQYF. Here the CDR3 DNA reads TGTGCCACCAGCAGAGGGTCAACGCCACAAGAGACCCAGTACTTC.

The chain couples TRBV5-1 to TRBJ1-2; D not certain. CDR1 and CDR2 from the germline V gene are SGHRS and YFSETQ. Between the trimmed V and J ends, which lost 4 bases and 8 bases, there was a span of 15 bases. The CDR3 covers 13 residues. For the CDR3, the DNA is TGCGCCAGCAGCCCAAGGGTGGAAATGGGCTACACCTTC. This gives the protein CASSPRVEMGYTF.